The 15 T cell receptor beta chains below come from one sample, sequenced in a study of blood T cells in healthy people across ages. Primed by a sample-barcoded 5' primer and a J-beta primer mix, a second PCR proceeded for about 6 to 11 cycles. One entry per CDR3 protein, called by TCRdb with MiXCR from the 5' RACE reads. The sample has over 1,500,000 distinct CDR3 sequences, 49% seen once; the top ten hold over 2%. Sequenced sample: blood. Source of these receptors: a woman aged 35 to 49 in good health.

This clonotype has a handful of counts. In nucleotides, the CDR3 is TGTGCCAGCAGCCCACGGGGGAGCGATGGCTACACCTTC. This translates into CASSPRGSDGYTF. This chain joins TRBV3-1 and TRBJ1-2; D is possibly TRBD1 (5 bases). This CDR3 has 13 amino acids. V was clipped by 4 bases and J by 6 bases, with 12 bases between them. The germline V gene has CDR1 LGHDT and CDR2 YNNKEL (reference sequence).

The J gene is TRBJ2-1, the V gene TRBV10-3; D is undetermined. The CDR3 is 13 residues long. Germline V gene sequence: CDR1 ENHRY, CDR2 SYGVKD. Trimming removed 3 bases from V and 0 bases from J, with 3 bases in between. The CDR3 region is CAISDTSYNEQFF. The CDR3 nucleotides are TGTGCCATCAGTGACACCTCCTACAATGAGCAGTTCTTC.

In this sample, this clonotype turned up a few times. The chain carries TRBV4-2 and TRBJ1-4; D gene uncertain. CDR3 length: 16 residues. Germline CDR1 LGHNA, CDR2 YNFKEQ. V lost 0 bases and J 0 bases, leaving 8 bases between the germline ends. The CDR3 DNA follows: TGTGCCAGCAGCCAAGAAGGCAGTGCAACTAATGAAAAACTGTTTTTT. Its translation: CASSQEGSATNEKLFF.

The gene calls are TRBV28 and TRBJ2-3; a possible D gene is TRBD2 (6 bases). Germline V lookup: CDR1 MDHEN, CDR2 SYDVKM. V was pared by 10 bases and J by 5 bases, with 19 bases between. CDR3 length equals 14 residues. CDR3: CATLIGGMGDTQYF. The CDR3 coding sequence is TGTGCCACCTTGATTGGGGGGATGGGAGATACGCAGTATTTT.

This chain links TRBV29-1 with TRBJ1-1; a weak D match, TRBD1 (5 bases). The CDR3 is made up of 16 amino acids. The germline V gene encodes CDR1 SQVTM and CDR2 ANQGSEA. V was trimmed by 6 bases and J by 4 bases, leaving 24 bases between them. This CDR3 reads CSVAATGGIIGTEAFF. Here the CDR3 DNA reads TGCAGCGTGGCCGCCACGGGGGGAATTATCGGCACTGAAGCTTTCTTT.

The J gene is TRBJ1-2, the V gene TRBV4-3; no firm D call. There are 15 residues in the CDR3. V lost 0 bases and J 4 bases, leaving 12 bases between the germline ends. Germline-derived CDR1 and CDR2 are LGHNA and YSLEER. The CDR3 bases are TGCGCCAGCAGCCAAGATCGAACAGTCCGCTATGGCTACACCTTC. Protein product: CASSQDRTVRYGYTF.

The gene calls are TRBV7-6 and TRBJ2-3, with 14 bases aligning to TRBD2. The germline V gene encodes CDR1 SGHVS and CDR2 FNYEAQ. The CDR3 is 19 residues long. With V trimmed by 1 base and J by 2 bases, 8 bases remained unmatched. CDR3 nucleotide sequence: TGTGCCAGCAGCTTAGAACCGGGACTAGCGGGGGCCTACACAGATACGCAGTATTTT. Amino acid sequence: CASSLEPGLAGAYTDTQYF.

This clonotype was recorded only once. A read error may produce the germline difference seen at one junction end. The chain employs TRBV10-2 and TRBJ1-5; D unclear. From germline, CDR1 is WSHSY and CDR2 SAAADI. This CDR3 spans 16 amino acids. The CDR3 loop reads CATTRSTDLRNQPQHF. The CDR3 coding sequence is TGTGCCACCACACGCAGTACAGATTTACGGAATCAGCCCCAGCATTTT.

The J gene is TRBJ2-3, the V gene TRBV12-3 or TRBV12-4; 11 bases align to TRBD2. This CDR3 has 16 residues. Germline trimming cut 6 bases from V and 2 bases from J; bases unmatched to any gene: 7. CDR3 protein: CASRTLAGGPTDTQYF. CDR3 sequence (DNA): TGTGCCAGCAGGACCCTAGCGGGGGGACCCACAGATACGCAGTATTTT.

The V gene is TRBV11-3, the J gene TRBJ2-1; either TRBD1 or TRBD2 may fit D (6 bases each). The V end was cut by 5 bases, the J end by 6 bases, with 11 bases between. This CDR3 is built from 13 residues. The V gene's germline CDR1 is SGHNT and CDR2 YENEEA. The CDR3 coding sequence is TGTGCCAGCAGCGTACGGGGGCCCAATGAGCAGTTCTTC. This sequence encodes CASSVRGPNEQFF.

This clonotype was detected a few times. The V and J genes are TRBV25-1 and TRBJ1-4; D not resolved. V was cut by 3 bases and J by 8 bases, with 16 bases left in between. The CDR3 is 15 amino acids. CDR1 and CDR2 (germline): MGHDK, SYGVNS. CDR3 residues: CASSDNRIPTEKLFF. DNA for the CDR3: TGTGCCAGCAGTGATAATAGGATCCCAACCGAAAAACTGTTTTTT.

V usage is TRBV6-1 and J usage is TRBJ2-1; D unresolved. V lost 7 bases to trimming and J lost 3 bases, with 7 bases between them. CDR1 is MNHNS, CDR2 SASEGT, per germline. The CDR3 runs 12 residues. The DNA for the CDR3 is TGTGCCAGCACTGAGCTCTACAATGAGCAGTTCTTC. This codes for CASTELYNEQFF.

The chain employs TRBV4-2 and TRBJ2-3; D is ambiguous. V dropped 1 base and J dropped 7 bases, with 3 bases sitting between them. Germline CDR1 and CDR2: LGHNA and YNFKEQ. The CDR3 covers 11 residues. The CDR3 reads CASSQGYTQYF. CDR3 nucleotides: TGTGCCAGCAGCCAAGGGTATACGCAGTATTTT.

The chain recombines TRBV6-1 with TRBJ2-1, with D unclear. Germline CDR1 and CDR2: MNHNS and SASEGT. Between the trimmed V and J ends, which lost 5 bases and 5 bases, there was a span of 7 bases. There are 12 residues in the CDR3. CDR3 sequence: CASSPTHNEQFF. CDR3 DNA sequence: TGTGCCAGCAGTCCGACCCACAATGAGCAGTTCTTC.

There are a few counts of this clonotype. The rearrangement links TRBV9 to TRBJ2-1; D is unresolved. CDR3 size: 15 residues. V was trimmed by 0 bases and J by 6 bases, leaving 13 bases between them. CDR1 is SGDLS and CDR2 is YYNGEE in the germline V gene. This CDR3 is CASSVGGQTFNEQFF. The CDR3 DNA follows: TGTGCCAGCAGCGTAGGGGGTCAGACTTTCAATGAGCAGTTCTTC.